This T cell receptor beta chain was recorded in a study of control samples from healthy donors and cancer patients. With 2 bases clipped from V and 0 bases from J, the junction kept 8 bases outside the gene matches. From germline, CDR1 is LGHDT and CDR2 YNNKEL (reference sequence). CDR3 length: 19 residues. Here immunoSEQ multiplex PCR was the method, and the copy in TCRdb shows in-frame clones only, minus some. This sample yields 110,000 to 150,000 clones, of which about 93% are seen a single time; around 14% belongs to the top ten. The sequenced sample was PBMCs. The chain has TRBV3-1 (or the pseudogene TRBV3-2) and TRBJ2-6; 9 nucleotides match TRBD1. The sequence was obtained from a man in his sixties with colorectal cancer. CDR3 protein: CASSQSMDRGPSGANVLTF. CDR3 DNA sequence: TGTGCCAGCAGCCAATCTATGGACAGGGGTCCCTCTGGGGCCAACGTCCTGACTTTC.